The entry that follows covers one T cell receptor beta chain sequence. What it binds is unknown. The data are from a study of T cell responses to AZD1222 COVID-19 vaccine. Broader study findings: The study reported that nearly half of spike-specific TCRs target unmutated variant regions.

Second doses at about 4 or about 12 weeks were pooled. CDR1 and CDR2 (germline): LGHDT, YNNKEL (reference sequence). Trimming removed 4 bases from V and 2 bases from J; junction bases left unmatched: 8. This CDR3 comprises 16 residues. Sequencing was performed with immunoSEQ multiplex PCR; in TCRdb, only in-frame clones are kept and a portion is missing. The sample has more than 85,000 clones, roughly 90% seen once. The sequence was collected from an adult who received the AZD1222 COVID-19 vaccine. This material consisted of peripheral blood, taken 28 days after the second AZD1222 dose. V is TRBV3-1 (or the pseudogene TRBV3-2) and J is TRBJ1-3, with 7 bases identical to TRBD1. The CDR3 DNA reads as TGTGCCAGCAGCCCTATGAAAGGGGGCGCTGGAAACACCATATATTTT. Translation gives CASSPMKGGAGNTIYF.